Detailed here is one T cell receptor beta chain. Its target is unknown. This sample was included in a study of T cell responses to AZD1222 COVID-19 vaccine. Whole-study results and caveats: Across the whole spike, CD4 TCRs peaked at regions 160-218 and 743-854. At study baseline, merely six AZD1222 recipients were seropositive. Donors were mostly white British, more females; clonal diversity possibly underestimated.

The trim removed 4 bases at V and 7 bases at J, leaving 6 bases unmatched. Germline lookup yields CDR1 MNHEY and CDR2 SVGEGT. The CDR3 has 14 amino acids. The assay was immunoSEQ multiplex PCR, and TCRdb's table has in-frame clones only and misses some. The repertoire consists of 40,000 to 45,000 clones, with nearly 85% occurring once and the leading ten covering more than 45%. This TCR derives from an adult in good health. This specimen was peripheral blood, taken on day 0 of AZD1222 vaccination. The rearrangement links TRBV6-2 or TRBV6-3 to TRBJ1-5; 8 bases line up with TRBD1. The CDR3 protein is CASSSGTGWQPQHF. The CDR3 nucleotides read TGTGCCAGCAGTTCCGGGACAGGCTGGCAGCCCCAGCATTTT.